Below, 16 T cell receptor beta chains from the same sample are listed, as sequenced in a study of blood T cells in healthy people across ages. The authors ran a second PCR of about 7 to 11 cycles using a sample-barcoded 5' primer and a J-beta primer mix. From the 5' RACE reads, TCRdb called clonotypes with MiXCR, one entry per CDR3 protein. This sample has 1.5 million to 2 million distinct CDR3 sequences; roughly 28% occur once, and the top ten carry 7.7%. The specimen was blood. Every receptor here comes from a woman in her twenties or thirties in good health.

This clonotype has just a few counts. J is TRBJ2-7 and V is TRBV6-5; D gene ambiguous. The CDR3 covers 10 residues. Trimming removed 8 bases from V and 4 bases from J, with 6 bases in between. CDR1 is MNHEY and CDR2 is SVGAGI in the germline V gene. CDR3 amino acids: CASGWYEQYF. In DNA form, the CDR3 reads TGTGCCAGCGGATGGTACGAGCAGTACTTC.

The gene calls are TRBV6-1 and TRBJ2-7, with TRBD1 identical over 8 bases. Trimming took 6 bases from V and 0 from J; bases not matched to a gene: 10. Looked up from germline, CDR1 is MNHNS and CDR2 is SASEGT. The CDR3 covers 16 residues. The CDR3 nucleotides are TGTGCCAGCAGGCCTTCCTCAGGGGGCAGCTCCTACGAGCAGTACTTC. Amino acids: CASRPSSGGSSYEQYF.

This clonotype came up many times. This rearrangement joins TRBV15 to TRBJ2-4; tentative D call: TRBD2 (6 bases). Germline V gene data show CDR1 as LNHNV and CDR2 as YYDKDF (reference sequence). CDR3 length: 19 residues. V lost 8 bases to trimming and J lost 0 bases, with 26 bases between them. The CDR3, as DNA: TGTGCCACCCACCCGGGGGACCTCCAACCCGTCTTAGCCAAAAACATTCAGTACTTC. Translated, it gives CATHPGDLQPVLAKNIQYF.

The chain combines TRBV2 with TRBJ1-2; tentative D call: TRBD1 (6 bases). The length of the CDR3 is 13 residues. Trimming removed 6 bases from V and 7 bases from J, with 15 bases in between. From germline, CDR1 is SNHLY and CDR2 FYNNEI. CDR3 amino acids: CASRRDLTGGYTF. DNA for the CDR3: TGTGCCAGCAGGCGGGACTTGACAGGTGGCTACACCTTC.

In this sample, this clonotype turned up a few times. V gene TRBV7-6 combines with J gene TRBJ2-1; weak D call: TRBD2 (6 bases). CDR1 and CDR2 (germline): SGHVS, FNYEAQ. The V end was cut by 4 bases, the J end by 3 bases, with 10 bases between. This CDR3 has 14 residues. CDR3 bases: TGTGCCAGCAGCTGGGGGGAAAACTACAATGAGCAGTTCTTC. This gives the protein CASSWGENYNEQFF.

This clonotype was detected only a few times. The chain has TRBV27 and TRBJ1-6; D uncertain. In germline, CDR1 is MNHEY, CDR2 SMNVEV (reference sequence). Trimming took 1 base from V and 8 from J, leaving 9 bases between them. This CDR3 is 14 amino acids long. The chain's CDR3 is CASSLLAADSPLHF. CDR3 nucleotides: TGTGCCAGCAGTTTATTAGCCGCGGATTCACCCCTCCACTTT.

This clonotype has just one count. The rearrangement links TRBV19 to TRBJ2-1; 9 nucleotides agree with TRBD2. From germline, CDR1 is LNHDA and CDR2 SQIVND (reference sequence). Germline trimming cut 7 bases from V and 6 bases from J; bases unmatched to any gene: 4. The CDR3 spans 13 residues. The CDR3 reads CASTGGRGNEQFF. Written as DNA, the CDR3 is TGTGCCAGTACGGGCGGGAGGGGCAATGAGCAGTTCTTC.

Only a few counts were recorded for this clonotype. This chain connects TRBV12-3 or TRBV12-4 to TRBJ1-1; D gene uncertain. The germline V and J ends were trimmed by 7 bases and 5 bases, with 11 bases remaining between them. This CDR3 is built from 12 residues. The CDR3: CASNRARTEAFF. DNA for the CDR3: TGTGCCAGCAATAGGGCGCGGACTGAAGCTTTCTTT.

On this clonotype: One junction end does not reproduce the germline sequence, and a read error may be involved. This chain uses TRBV6-5 with TRBJ1-5; D is perhaps TRBD1 (5 bases). The CDR3 runs to 13 residues. Germline loops: CDR1 MNHEY, CDR2 SVGAGI. The CDR3 protein is CASSLRGNPPQHF. The CDR3 coding sequence is TGTGCCAGCAGTTTACGGGGCAATCCGCCCCAGCATTTT.

This clonotype was detected a few times. The chain joins TRBV7-9 to TRBJ2-1; D is possibly TRBD2 (6 bases). Germline lookup yields CDR1 SEHNR and CDR2 FQNEAQ (reference sequence). The CDR3 totals 16 residues. V was clipped by 1 base and J by 1 base, with 11 bases between them. The CDR3 reads CASSLERLGSYNEQFF. CDR3 nucleotide sequence: TGTGCCAGCAGCTTAGAGAGACTAGGGTCCTACAATGAGCAGTTCTTC.

This clonotype was recorded at least ten times. One end of the junction varies from germline; a read error may be responsible. The gene calls are TRBV12-3 or TRBV12-4 and TRBJ2-6; unclear D gene. The CDR3 is 13 residues long. The CDR3 region is CASSLAGANVLTF. CDR3 nucleotide sequence: TGTGCCAGCAGCTTAGCTGGGGCCAACGTCCTGACTTTC.

This clonotype was detected once. The genes are TRBV15 and TRBJ2-1; TRBD1 matches 10 bases. This CDR3 spans 13 amino acids. Trimming at V came to 5 bases and at J to 9 bases, leaving 4 bases not matched to a gene. CDR1 is LNHNV, CDR2 YYDKDF, per germline (reference sequence). Here the CDR3 reads CATSGDRGSEQFF. The CDR3 nucleotides read TGTGCCACCAGCGGGGACAGGGGCAGTGAGCAGTTCTTC.

This chain links TRBV29-1 with TRBJ1-2; D is unclear. The CDR3 sequence is 13 residues long. In germline, CDR1 is SQVTM, CDR2 ANQGSEA. V was pared by 4 bases and J by 5 bases, with 14 bases between. CDR3 nucleotides: TGCAGCGTTGCATTATCAGGAAATTATGGCTACACCTTC. It translates to CSVALSGNYGYTF.

CDR3 nucleotides: TGTGCCACCAGTGATTCCGGAACCCTTACCGGGGAGCTGTTTTTT. This codes for CATSDSGTLTGELFF. This chain connects TRBV24-1 to TRBJ2-2, with no clear D. The CDR3 extends over 15 amino acids. Germline values: CDR1 KGHDR, CDR2 SFDVKD. Deletions cut 2 bases from V and 5 bases from J, with 11 bases between.

J is TRBJ1-2 and V is TRBV24-1; D is possibly TRBD1 (5 bases). This CDR3 has 15 amino acids. CDR1 is KGHDR, CDR2 SFDVKD, per germline. V was pared by 5 bases and J by 0 bases, with 12 bases between. The CDR3 nucleotides are TGTGCCACCAGTGCCCCGGAGACAGCTAACTATGGCTACACCTTC. This encodes CATSAPETANYGYTF.

Ten or more counts support this clonotype. CDR3 region: CASRGADTDTQYF. CDR3 DNA: TGTGCCAGCCGCGGAGCTGACACAGATACGCAGTATTTT. V is TRBV7-9 and J is TRBJ2-3, with unresolved D. The V and J ends lost 8 bases and 2 bases respectively, with 11 bases between them. In germline, CDR1 is SEHNR, CDR2 FQNEAQ (reference sequence). The CDR3 is 13 amino acids.